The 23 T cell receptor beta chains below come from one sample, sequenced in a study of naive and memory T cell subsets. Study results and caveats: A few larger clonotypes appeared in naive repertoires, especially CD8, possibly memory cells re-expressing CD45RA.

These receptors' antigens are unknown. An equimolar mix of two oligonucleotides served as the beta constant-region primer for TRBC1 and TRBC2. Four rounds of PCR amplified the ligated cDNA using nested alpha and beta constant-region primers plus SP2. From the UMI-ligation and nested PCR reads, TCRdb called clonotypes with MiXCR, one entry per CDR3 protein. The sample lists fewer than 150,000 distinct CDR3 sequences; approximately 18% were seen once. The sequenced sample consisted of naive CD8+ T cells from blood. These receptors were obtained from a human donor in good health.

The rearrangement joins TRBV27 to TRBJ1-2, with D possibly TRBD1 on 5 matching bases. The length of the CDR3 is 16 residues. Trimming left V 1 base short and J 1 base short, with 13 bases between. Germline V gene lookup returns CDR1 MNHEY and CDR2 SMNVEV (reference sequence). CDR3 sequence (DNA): TGTGCCAGCAGTTTATTTTGGGGGGTAGATAACTATGGCTACACCTTC. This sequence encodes CASSLFWGVDNYGYTF.

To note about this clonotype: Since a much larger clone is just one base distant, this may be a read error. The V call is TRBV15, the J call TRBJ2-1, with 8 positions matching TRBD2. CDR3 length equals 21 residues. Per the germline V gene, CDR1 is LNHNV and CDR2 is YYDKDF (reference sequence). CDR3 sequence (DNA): TGTGCCACCAGCAGGGAAAAGCCGGGACTAGTCCTAGAAGCCATCTACAATGAGGAGTTCTTC. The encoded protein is CATSREKPGLVLEAIYNEEFF.

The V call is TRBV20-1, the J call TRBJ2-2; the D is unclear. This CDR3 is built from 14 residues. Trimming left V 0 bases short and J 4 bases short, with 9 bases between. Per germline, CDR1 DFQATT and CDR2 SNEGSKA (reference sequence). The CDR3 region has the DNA TGCAGTGCTAGAGATTCCATGGTCACCGGGGAGCTGTTTTTT. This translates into CSARDSMVTGELFF.

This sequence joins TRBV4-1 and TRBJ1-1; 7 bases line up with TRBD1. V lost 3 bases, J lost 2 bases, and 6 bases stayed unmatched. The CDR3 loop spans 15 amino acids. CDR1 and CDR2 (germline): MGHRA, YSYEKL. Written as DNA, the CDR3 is TGCGCCAGCAGCCAGCCGGGACAGCATAACACTGAAGCTTTCTTT. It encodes CASSQPGQHNTEAFF.

The CDR3 protein is CASSQFGGSSYEQYF. In DNA, the CDR3 is TGTGCCAGCAGCCAATTCGGCGGGAGCTCCTACGAGCAGTACTTC. The V and J genes are TRBV3-1 and TRBJ2-7, with 7 bases matching TRBD2. V was pared by 2 bases and J by 0 bases, with 4 bases of the junction left unmatched. The CDR3 length is 15 residues. Looked up from germline, CDR1 is LGHDT and CDR2 is YNNKEL (reference sequence).

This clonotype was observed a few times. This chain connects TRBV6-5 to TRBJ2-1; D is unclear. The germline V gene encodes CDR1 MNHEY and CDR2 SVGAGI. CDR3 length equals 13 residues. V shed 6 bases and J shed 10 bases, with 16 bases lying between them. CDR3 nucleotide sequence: TGTGCCAGCAGCCGCGTCTCTAATTCCGAGCAGTTCTTC. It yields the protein CASSRVSNSEQFF.

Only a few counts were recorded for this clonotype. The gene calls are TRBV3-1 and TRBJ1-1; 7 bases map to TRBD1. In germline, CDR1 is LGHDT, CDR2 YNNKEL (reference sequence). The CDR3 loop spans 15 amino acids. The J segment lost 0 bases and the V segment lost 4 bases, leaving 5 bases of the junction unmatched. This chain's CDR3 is CASSPETGLNTEAFF. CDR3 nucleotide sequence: TGTGCCAGCAGCCCAGAGACAGGGTTGAACACTGAAGCTTTCTTT.

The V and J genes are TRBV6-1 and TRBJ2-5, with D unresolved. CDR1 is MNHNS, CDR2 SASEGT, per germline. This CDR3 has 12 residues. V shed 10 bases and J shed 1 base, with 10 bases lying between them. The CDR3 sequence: CAMGWGQETQYF. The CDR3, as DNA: TGTGCCATGGGGTGGGGCCAAGAGACCCAGTACTTC.

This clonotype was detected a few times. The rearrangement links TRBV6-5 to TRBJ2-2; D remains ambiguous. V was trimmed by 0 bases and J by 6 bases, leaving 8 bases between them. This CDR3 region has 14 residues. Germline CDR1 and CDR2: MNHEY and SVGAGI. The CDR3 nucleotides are TGTGCCAGCAGTTACTCGATAGGTCCCGGGGAGCTGTTTTTT. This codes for CASSYSIGPGELFF.

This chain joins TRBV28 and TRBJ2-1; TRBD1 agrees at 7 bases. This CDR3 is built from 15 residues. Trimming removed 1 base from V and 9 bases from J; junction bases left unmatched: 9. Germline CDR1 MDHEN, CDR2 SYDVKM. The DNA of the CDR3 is TGTGCCAGCAGTTTATCAGACAGGGCCTACTTTGAGCAGTTCTTC. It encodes CASSLSDRAYFEQFF. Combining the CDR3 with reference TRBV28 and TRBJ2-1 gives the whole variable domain DVKVTQSSRYLVKRTGEKVFLECVQDMDHENMFWYRQDPGLGLRLIYFSYDVKMKEKGDIPEGYSVSREKKERFSLILESASTNQTSMYLCASSLSDRAYFEQFFGPGTRLTVL.

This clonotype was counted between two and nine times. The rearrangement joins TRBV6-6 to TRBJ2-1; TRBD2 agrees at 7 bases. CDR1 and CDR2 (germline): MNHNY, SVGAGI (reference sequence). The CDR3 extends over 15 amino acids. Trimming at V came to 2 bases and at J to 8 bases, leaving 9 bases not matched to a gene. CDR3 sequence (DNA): TGTGCCAGCAGTTACATGGCGGGAGAAGGGTATGAGCAGTTCTTC. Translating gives CASSYMAGEGYEQFF.

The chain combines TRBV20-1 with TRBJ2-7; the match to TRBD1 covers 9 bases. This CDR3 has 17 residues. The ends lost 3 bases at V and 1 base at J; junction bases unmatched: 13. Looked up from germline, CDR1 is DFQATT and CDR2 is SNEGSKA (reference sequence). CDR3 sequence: CSASFSRTGDPSYEQYF. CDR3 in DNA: TGCAGTGCTAGTTTTTCCCGGACAGGGGACCCTTCCTACGAGCAGTACTTC.

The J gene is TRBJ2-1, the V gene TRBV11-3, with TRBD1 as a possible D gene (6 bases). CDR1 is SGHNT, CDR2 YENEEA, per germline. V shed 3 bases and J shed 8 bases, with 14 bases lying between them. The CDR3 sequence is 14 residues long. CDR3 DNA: TGTGCCAGCAGCTTTCCAGGCAGGGGTGATGAGCAGTTCTTC. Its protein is CASSFPGRGDEQFF. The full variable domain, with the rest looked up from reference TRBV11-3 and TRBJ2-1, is EAGVVQSPRYKIIEKKQPVAFWCNPISGHNTLYWYLQNLGQGPELLIRYENEEAVDDSQLPKDRFSAERLKGVDSTLKIQPAELGDSAVYLCASSFPGRGDEQFFGPGTRLTVL.

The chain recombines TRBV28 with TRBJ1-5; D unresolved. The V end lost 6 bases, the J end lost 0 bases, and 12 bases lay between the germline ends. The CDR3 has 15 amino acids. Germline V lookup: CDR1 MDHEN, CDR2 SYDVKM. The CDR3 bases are TGTGCCAGCAGAACTCAGCGATATAGCAATCAGCCCCAGCATTTT. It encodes CASRTQRYSNQPQHF. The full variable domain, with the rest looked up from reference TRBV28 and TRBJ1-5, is DVKVTQSSRYLVKRTGEKVFLECVQDMDHENMFWYRQDPGLGLRLIYFSYDVKMKEKGDIPEGYSVSREKKERFSLILESASTNQTSMYLCASRTQRYSNQPQHFGDGTRLSIL.

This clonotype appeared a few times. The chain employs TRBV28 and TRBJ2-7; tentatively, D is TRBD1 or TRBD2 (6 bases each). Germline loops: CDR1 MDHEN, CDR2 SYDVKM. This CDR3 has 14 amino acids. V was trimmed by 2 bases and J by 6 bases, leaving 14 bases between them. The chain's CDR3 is CASSLVGGGLEQYF. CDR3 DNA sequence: TGTGCCAGCAGTTTAGTCGGGGGCGGGCTCGAGCAGTACTTC.

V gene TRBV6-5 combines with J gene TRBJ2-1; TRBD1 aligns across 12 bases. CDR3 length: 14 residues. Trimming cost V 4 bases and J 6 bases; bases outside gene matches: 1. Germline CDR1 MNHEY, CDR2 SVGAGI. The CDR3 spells CASSSGQGANEQFF. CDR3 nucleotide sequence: TGTGCCAGCAGTTCGGGACAGGGGGCCAATGAGCAGTTCTTC.

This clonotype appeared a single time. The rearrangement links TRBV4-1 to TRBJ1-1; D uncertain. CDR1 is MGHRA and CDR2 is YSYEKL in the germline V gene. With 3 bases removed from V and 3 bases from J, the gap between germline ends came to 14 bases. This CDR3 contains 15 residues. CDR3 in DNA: TGCGCCAGCAGCCACGACGGAAAACTGGACACTGAAGCTTTCTTT. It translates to CASSHDGKLDTEAFF.

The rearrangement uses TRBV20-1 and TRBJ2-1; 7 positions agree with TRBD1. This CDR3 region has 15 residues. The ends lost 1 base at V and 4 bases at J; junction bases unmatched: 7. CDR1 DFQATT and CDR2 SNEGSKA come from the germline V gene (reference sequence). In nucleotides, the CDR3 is TGCAGTGCTAGAGCTTCGGGACAGATGTACAATGAGCAGTTCTTC. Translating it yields CSARASGQMYNEQFF.

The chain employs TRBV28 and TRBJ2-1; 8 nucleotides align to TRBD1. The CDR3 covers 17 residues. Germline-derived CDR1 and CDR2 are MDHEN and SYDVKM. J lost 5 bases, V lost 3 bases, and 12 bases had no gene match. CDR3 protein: CASSFPRPGTGDNEQFF. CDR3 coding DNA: TGTGCCAGCAGTTTTCCGAGGCCCGGGACAGGCGACAATGAGCAGTTCTTC.

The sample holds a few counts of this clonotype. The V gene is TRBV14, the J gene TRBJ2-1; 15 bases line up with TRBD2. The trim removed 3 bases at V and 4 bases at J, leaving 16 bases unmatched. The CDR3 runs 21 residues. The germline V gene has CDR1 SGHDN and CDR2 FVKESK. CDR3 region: CASSHSPGLAGGQVLYNEQFF. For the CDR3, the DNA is TGTGCCAGCAGCCATTCACCGGGACTAGCGGGAGGCCAAGTTTTATACAATGAGCAGTTCTTC.

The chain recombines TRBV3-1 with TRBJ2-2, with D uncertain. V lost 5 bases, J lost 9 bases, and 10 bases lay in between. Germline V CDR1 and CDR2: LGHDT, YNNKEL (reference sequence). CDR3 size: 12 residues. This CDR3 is CASSLGSRELFF. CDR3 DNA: TGTGCCAGCAGCTTAGGTTCTCGGGAGCTGTTTTTT.

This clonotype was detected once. CDR3 sequence: CASSPPDSQNEKLFF. The CDR3 coding sequence is TGTGCCAGCAGCCCTCCGGACAGTCAAAATGAAAAACTGTTTTTT. J is TRBJ1-4 and V is TRBV16; weak D call: TRBD1 (6 bases). The ends were cut back, 4 bases at V and 5 bases at J, with 14 bases in the middle. Germline V CDR1 and CDR2: KGHSY, FQNENV. The CDR3 spans 15 residues.

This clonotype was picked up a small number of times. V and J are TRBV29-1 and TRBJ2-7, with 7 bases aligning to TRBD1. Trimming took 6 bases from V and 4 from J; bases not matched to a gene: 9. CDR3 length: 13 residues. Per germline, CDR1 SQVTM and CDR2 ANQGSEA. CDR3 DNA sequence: TGCAGCGTCAACCGAGACAGGGATTACGAGCAGTACTTC. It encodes CSVNRDRDYEQYF.